This T cell receptor (beta chain) stems from a study of blood T cell repertoires in COVID-19. In the study overall: Specimens from acute and convalescent COVID-19 originated in the United States, Italy and Spain.

Participants were aged about 18 to 100 years from about 25 US areas. Self-reported history from a screening survey and questionnaire set each donor's cohort. Authors' processing steps: Nucleated cell counts were estimated from reference gene primer amplification. Generated by immunoSEQ multiplex PCR, the TCRdb table keeps only in-frame clones and is missing some. V, J and clone size are taken as reported in that table, and D and trimming were inferred from the DNA itself. The sample records fewer than 350,000 clones, approximately 90% being singletons. With V trimmed by 6 bases and J by 4 bases, 2 bases remained unmatched. The CDR3 spans 13 residues. Germline CDR1 is MDHEN and CDR2 is SYDVKM.

The rearrangement joins TRBV28 to TRBJ1-2; 10 positions match TRBD1. The sequencing sample was made of PBMCs or T cells enriched from blood (not recorded which). This sequence was found in a woman in her 40s who had recovered from COVID-19. The CDR3 loop is CASRTGGGYGYTF. The CDR3 region has the DNA TGTGCCAGCAGGACAGGGGGCGGCTATGGCTACACCTTC.